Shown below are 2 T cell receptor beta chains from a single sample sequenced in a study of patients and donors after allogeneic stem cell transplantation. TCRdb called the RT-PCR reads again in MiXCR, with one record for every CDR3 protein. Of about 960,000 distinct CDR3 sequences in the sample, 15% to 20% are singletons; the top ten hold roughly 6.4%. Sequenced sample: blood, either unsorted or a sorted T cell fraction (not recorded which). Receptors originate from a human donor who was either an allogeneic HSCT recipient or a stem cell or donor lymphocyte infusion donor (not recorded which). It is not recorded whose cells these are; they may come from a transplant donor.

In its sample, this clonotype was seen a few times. CDR3 residues: CASSTGQGYYEQYF. The CDR3 DNA reads as TGTGCCAGCAGTACAGGACAGGGATACTACGAGCAGTACTTC. V and J are TRBV6-1 and TRBJ2-7; 8 bases are shared with TRBD1. The CDR3 contains 14 residues. The V gene end was trimmed by 5 bases and the J gene end by 3 bases; junction bases not matched to a gene: 6. Germline V CDR1 and CDR2: MNHNS, SASEGT.

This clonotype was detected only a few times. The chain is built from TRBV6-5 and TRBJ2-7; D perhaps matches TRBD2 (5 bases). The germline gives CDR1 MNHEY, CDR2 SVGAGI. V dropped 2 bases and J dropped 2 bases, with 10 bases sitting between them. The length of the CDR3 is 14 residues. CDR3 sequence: CASSYNGEPYEQYF. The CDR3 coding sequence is TGTGCCAGCAGTTACAACGGGGAACCCTACGAGCAGTACTTC.